A selection of T cell receptor beta chains follows, all from one sample in a study of shared clonotypes between healthy human individuals. This table comes from immunoSEQ multiplex PCR, and its TCRdb copy is limited to in-frame clones, with some not included. The sample lists about 690,000 clones; 90% were seen once. Sequencing was done on a sample of memory CD8+ T cells from PBMCs. The receptor set was obtained from a man aged 18 to 30 in good health. Some clones in this sample may be carry-over from other donors' samples. Both conserved end residues are part of each CDR3. Fields, in order: V gene, clone size, D gene, J gene, CDR3 protein, CDR3 DNA. A D gene is named only where the DNA matches it firmly. Size values are once, few and many counts, or a class for expanded clones, and some rows have none.

TRBV19	-	TRBD2	TRBJ2-7	CASSIRLAGGWEQYF	TGTGCCAGTAGCATCCGCCTAGCGGGAGGGTGGGAGCAGTACTTC
TRBV28	-	TRBD2	TRBJ2-7	CASSSGTSGSSYEQYF	TGTGCCAGCAGCTCCGGGACTAGCGGGAGCTCCTACGAGCAGTACTTC
TRBV2	-	TRBD1	TRBJ1-1	CASSERGQGPARGEAFF	TGTGCCAGCAGTGAAAGGGGGCAGGGGCCCGCGAGGGGTGAAGCTTTCTTT
TRBV27	-	-	TRBJ1-1	CASSLSLGNTEAFF	TGTGCCAGCAGTTTATCTTTAGGGAACACTGAAGCTTTCTTT
TRBV19	-	-	TRBJ2-7	CASSVQGLPYEQYF	TGTGCCAGTAGTGTTCAGGGGCTCCCCTACGAGCAGTACTTC
TRBV10-2	-	-	TRBJ2-2	CASSESGGVSSGELFF	TGCGCCAGCAGTGAGTCGGGGGGAGTATCTAGCGGGGAGCTGTTTTTT
TRBV14	-	-	TRBJ2-7	CASSQESSRDPYEQYF	TGTGCCAGCAGCCAAGAATCATCTCGGGACCCCTACGAGCAGTACTTC
TRBV28	-	TRBD1	TRBJ2-7	CASSFQAGGVGEQYF	TGTGCCAGCAGTTTTCAAGCAGGGGGTGTAGGGGAGCAGTACTTC
TRBV29-1	-	-	TRBJ1-1	CSVGPGGNTEAFF	TGCAGCGTTGGACCCGGAGGGAACACTGAAGCTTTCTTT
TRBV5-1	-	TRBD1	TRBJ2-5	CASSLASRHGTEGQETQYF	TGCGCCAGCAGCTTGGCCTCCCGGCACGGGACAGAGGGCCAAGAGACCCAGTACTTC
TRBV10-2	-	-	TRBJ1-6	CASTLSGIDSPLHF	TGCGCCAGCACCCTAAGCGGGATTGATTCACCCCTCCACTTT
TRBV4-1	-	-	TRBJ2-7	CASSQGGTYYSSYEQYF	TGCGCCAGCAGCCAAGGGGGAACTTACTATAGCTCCTACGAGCAGTACTTC
TRBV5-1	-	TRBD2	TRBJ2-1	CASSPTSGSYNEQFF	TGCGCCAGCAGCCCGACTAGCGGGAGCTACAATGAGCAGTTCTTC
TRBV10-2	-	TRBD2	TRBJ2-7	CASSKAGTSVSYEQYF	TGCGCCAGCAGTAAAGCCGGGACTAGCGTTTCCTACGAGCAGTACTTC
TRBV4-2	-	-	TRBJ2-2	CASSQEDDRAGRTGELFF	TGTGCCAGCAGCCAAGAAGACGACCGGGCGGGGAGGACCGGGGAGCTGTTTTTT
TRBV4-2	-	-	TRBJ1-2	CASSQGPSPRDGYTF	TGTGCCAGCAGCCAAGGCCCCAGCCCCAGGGATGGCTACACCTTC
TRBV28	-	-	TRBJ1-2	CASRTRIRLDYGYTF	TGTGCCAGCAGGACCCGAATCAGGTTGGACTATGGCTACACCTTC
TRBV7-9	once	TRBD1	TRBJ2-1	CASSVGQGLYNEQFF	TGTGCCAGCAGCGTAGGACAGGGGCTCTACAATGAGCAGTTCTTC
TRBV28	-	TRBD1	TRBJ1-2	CASSLDRGLNYGYTF	TGTGCCAGCAGCCTCGACAGGGGGCTTAACTATGGCTACACCTTC
TRBV27	-	TRBD1	TRBJ2-7	CASSFYQGAGEQYF	TGTGCCAGCAGTTTTTATCAGGGGGCGGGAGAGCAGTACTTC
TRBV11-2	-	-	TRBJ2-7	CASSLYGSYEQYF	TGTGCCAGCAGCTTATACGGATCCTACGAGCAGTACTTC
TRBV4-1	-	-	TRBJ2-7	CASSHNALDSYEQYF	TGCGCCAGCAGCCACAATGCTTTAGACTCCTACGAGCAGTACTTC
TRBV4-1	-	TRBD1	TRBJ1-2	CASSPWDRGNYGYTF	TGCGCCAGCAGCCCCTGGGACAGGGGTAACTATGGCTACACCTTC
TRBV6-6	few	-	TRBJ1-5	CASSYSYTQPQHF	TGTGCCAGCAGTTACTCGTACACGCAGCCCCAGCATTTT
TRBV28	-	-	TRBJ1-5	CASRKGPGGNQPQHF	TGTGCCAGCAGGAAGGGCCCCGGAGGTAATCAGCCCCAGCATTTT
TRBV27	-	TRBD1	TRBJ1-5	CASSTQGQGNQPQHF	TGTGCCAGCAGTACCCAGGGACAGGGAAATCAGCCCCAGCATTTT
TRBV14	once	-	TRBJ2-2	CASSQARGPYTGELFF	TGTGCCAGCAGCCAAGCGCGGGGACCGTACACCGGGGAGCTGTTTTTT
TRBV4-3	once	TRBD2	TRBJ2-1	CASSHGTSGYNEQFF	TGCGCCAGCAGCCACGGGACTAGCGGTTACAATGAGCAGTTCTTC
TRBV5-4	-	TRBD1	TRBJ1-2	CASSGGQEFYGYTF	TGTGCCAGCAGCGGGGGACAGGAATTCTATGGCTACACCTTC
TRBV21-1	-	-	TRBJ1-2	CASSKINGRWETGDNYGYTF	TGTGCCAGCAGCAAAATAAATGGTAGGTGGGAGACAGGGGATAACTATGGCTACACCTTC
TRBV6-4	few	TRBD2	TRBJ2-1	CASSPLAGEHNEQFF	TGTGCCAGCAGCCCACTAGCGGGAGAGCACAATGAGCAGTTCTTC